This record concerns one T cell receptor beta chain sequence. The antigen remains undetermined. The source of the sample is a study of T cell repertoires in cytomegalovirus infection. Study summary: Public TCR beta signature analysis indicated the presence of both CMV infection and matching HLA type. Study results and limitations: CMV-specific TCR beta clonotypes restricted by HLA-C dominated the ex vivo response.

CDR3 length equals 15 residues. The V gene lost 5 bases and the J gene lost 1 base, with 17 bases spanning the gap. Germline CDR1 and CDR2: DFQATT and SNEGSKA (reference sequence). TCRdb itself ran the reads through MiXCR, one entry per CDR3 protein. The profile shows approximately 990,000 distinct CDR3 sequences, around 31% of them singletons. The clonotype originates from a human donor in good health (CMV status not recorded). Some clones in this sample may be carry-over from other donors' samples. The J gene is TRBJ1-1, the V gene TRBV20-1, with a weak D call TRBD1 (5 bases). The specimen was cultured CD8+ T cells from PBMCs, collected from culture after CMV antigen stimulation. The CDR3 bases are TGCAGTGCTTGGACACCGAGCTCGAAGAACACTGAAGCTTTCTTT. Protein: CSAWTPSSKNTEAFF.